This TCR beta chain was captured in a study of blood T cells in healthy people across ages. Study in general: About one barcoded beta molecule was captured per two T cells (by template switching). Study outcomes and limitations: With naive T cell percentage, TCR beta diversity showed a strong correlation.

With a J-beta primer mix and a sample-barcoded 5' primer, a second PCR ran roughly 6 to 11 cycles. Every single cDNA molecule received a tag from a template-switch adaptor with 12 random nucleotides. TCRdb re-derived calls from the 5' RACE reads in MiXCR, one entry per CDR3 protein. The table lists some 1 million distinct CDR3 sequences, more than 35% of them singletons. Germline assignment: CDR1 SQVTM and CDR2 ANQGSEA. The CDR3 contains 14 residues. V was clipped by 4 bases and J by 2 bases; unmatched bases: 8. The draw of peripheral blood yielded roughly 9.1 milliliters from each donor. In regard to this clonotype: No antigen is known for it.

Sequencing was carried out using blood. The genes are TRBV29-1 and TRBJ2-7; TRBD2 agrees at 7 bases. The sequence derives from a woman in her sixties or seventies in good health. The CDR3 reads CSVGGAGSPYEQYF. DNA of the CDR3: TGCAGCGTTGGGGGAGCGGGGTCCCCCTACGAGCAGTACTTC.